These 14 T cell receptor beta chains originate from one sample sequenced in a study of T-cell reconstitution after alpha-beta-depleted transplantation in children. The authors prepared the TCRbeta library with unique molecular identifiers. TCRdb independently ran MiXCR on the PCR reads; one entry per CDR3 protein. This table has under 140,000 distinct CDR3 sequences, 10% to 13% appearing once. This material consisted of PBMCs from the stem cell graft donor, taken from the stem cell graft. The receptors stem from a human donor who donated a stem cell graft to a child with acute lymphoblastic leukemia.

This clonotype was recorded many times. DNA for the CDR3: TGTGCCAGCAGCTTAGCTTGGACGGATCAAGAGACCCAGTACTTC. It is translated as CASSLAWTDQETQYF. The chain couples TRBV7-2 to TRBJ2-5; D is unclear. CDR1 is SGHTA, CDR2 FQGNSA, per germline. The CDR3 has 15 residues. The V and J ends lost 0 bases and 2 bases respectively, with 10 bases between them.

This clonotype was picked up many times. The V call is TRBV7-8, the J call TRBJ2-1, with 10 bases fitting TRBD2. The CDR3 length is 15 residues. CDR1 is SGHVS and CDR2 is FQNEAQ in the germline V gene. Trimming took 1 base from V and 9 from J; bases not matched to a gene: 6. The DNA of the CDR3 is TGTGCCAGCAGCTTAGGAGCGGGGGGGATAGGTGAGCAGTTCTTC. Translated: CASSLGAGGIGEQFF. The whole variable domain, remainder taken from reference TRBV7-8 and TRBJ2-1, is GAGVSQSPRYKVAKRGQDVALRCDPISGHVSLFWYQQALGQGPEFLTYFQNEAQLDKSGLPSDRFFAERPEGSVSTLKIQRTQQEDSAVYLCASSLGAGGIGEQFFGPGTRLTVL.

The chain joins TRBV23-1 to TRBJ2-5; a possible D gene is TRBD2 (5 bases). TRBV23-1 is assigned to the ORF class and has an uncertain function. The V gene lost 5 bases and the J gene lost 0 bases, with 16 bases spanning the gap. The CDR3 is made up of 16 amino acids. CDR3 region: CASSFRMRENQETQYF. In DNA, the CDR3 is TGCGCCAGCAGTTTCCGGATGAGGGAAAACCAAGAGACCCAGTACTTC.

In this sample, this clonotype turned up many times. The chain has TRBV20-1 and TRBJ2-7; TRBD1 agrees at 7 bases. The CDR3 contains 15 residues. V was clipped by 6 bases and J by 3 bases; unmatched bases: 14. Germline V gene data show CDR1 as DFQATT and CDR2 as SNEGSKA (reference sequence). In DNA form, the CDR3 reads TGCAGTGCCGAAGGACAGGCCCTGAACGGCTACGAGCAGTACTTC. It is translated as CSAEGQALNGYEQYF.

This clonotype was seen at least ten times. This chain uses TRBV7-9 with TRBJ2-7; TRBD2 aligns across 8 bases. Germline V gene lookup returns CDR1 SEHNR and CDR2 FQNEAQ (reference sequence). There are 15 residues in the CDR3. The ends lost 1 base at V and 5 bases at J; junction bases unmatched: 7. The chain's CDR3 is CASSLGEREPHEQYF. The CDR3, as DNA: TGTGCCAGCAGCTTAGGGGAGCGGGAGCCTCACGAGCAGTACTTC.

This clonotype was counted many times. This CDR3 reads CASSGRGGEKLFF. For the CDR3, the DNA is TGTGCCAGCAGCGGGCGAGGGGGAGAAAAACTGTTTTTT. V usage is TRBV6-2 or TRBV6-3 and J usage is TRBJ1-4; maybe TRBD1 (6 bases). This CDR3 region has 13 residues. V dropped 6 bases and J dropped 8 bases, with 13 bases sitting between them. Germline CDR1 reads MNHEY; CDR2 reads SVGEGT.

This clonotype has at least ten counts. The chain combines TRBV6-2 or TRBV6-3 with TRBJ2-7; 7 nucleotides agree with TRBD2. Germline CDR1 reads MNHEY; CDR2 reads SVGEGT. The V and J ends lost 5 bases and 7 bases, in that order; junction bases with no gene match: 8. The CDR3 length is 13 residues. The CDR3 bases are TGTGCCAGCAGTCAACAGCTCGGGGGGGAGCAGTACTTC. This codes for CASSQQLGGEQYF.

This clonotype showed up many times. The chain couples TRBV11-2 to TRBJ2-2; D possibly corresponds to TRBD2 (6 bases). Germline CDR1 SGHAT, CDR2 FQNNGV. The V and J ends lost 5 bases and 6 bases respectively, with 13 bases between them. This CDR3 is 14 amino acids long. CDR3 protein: CASSHGTPAGELFF. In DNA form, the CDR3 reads TGTGCCAGCAGCCACGGGACTCCCGCCGGGGAGCTGTTTTTT.

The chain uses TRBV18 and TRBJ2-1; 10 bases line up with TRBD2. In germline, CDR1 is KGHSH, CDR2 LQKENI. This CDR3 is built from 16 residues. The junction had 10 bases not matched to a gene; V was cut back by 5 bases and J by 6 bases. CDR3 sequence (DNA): TGTGCCAGCTCAAACTCCAGCGGGAGGGCCTTCAATGAGCAGTTCTTC. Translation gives CASSNSSGRAFNEQFF.

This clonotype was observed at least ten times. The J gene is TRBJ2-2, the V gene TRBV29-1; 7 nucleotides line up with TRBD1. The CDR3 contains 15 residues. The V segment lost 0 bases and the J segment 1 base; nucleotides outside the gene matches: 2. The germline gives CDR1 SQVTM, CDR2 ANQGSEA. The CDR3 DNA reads TGCAGCGTTGAAGAGACAGGGTTGAACACCGGGGAGCTGTTTTTT. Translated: CSVEETGLNTGELFF.

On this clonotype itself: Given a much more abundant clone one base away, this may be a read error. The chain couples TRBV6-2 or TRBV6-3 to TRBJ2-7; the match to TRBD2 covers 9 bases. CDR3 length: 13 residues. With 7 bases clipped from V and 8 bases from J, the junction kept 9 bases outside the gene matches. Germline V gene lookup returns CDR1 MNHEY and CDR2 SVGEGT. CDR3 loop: CASKGSGRYQQYF. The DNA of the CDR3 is TGTGCCAGCAAAGGGAGCGGGAGGTACCAGCAGTACTTC.

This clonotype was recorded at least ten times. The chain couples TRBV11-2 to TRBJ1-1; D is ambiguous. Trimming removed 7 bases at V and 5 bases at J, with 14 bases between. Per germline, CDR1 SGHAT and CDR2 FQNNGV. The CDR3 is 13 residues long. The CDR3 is CASTQAWRTEAFF. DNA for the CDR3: TGTGCCAGCACCCAAGCCTGGAGGACTGAAGCTTTCTTT.

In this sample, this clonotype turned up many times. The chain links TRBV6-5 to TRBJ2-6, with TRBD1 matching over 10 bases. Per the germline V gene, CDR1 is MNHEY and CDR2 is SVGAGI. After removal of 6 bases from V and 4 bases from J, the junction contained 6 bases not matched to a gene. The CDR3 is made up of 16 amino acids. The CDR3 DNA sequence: TGTGCCAGCAGGCGACAGGGGGCCGCCGGGGCCAACGTCCTGACTTTC. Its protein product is CASRRQGAAGANVLTF.

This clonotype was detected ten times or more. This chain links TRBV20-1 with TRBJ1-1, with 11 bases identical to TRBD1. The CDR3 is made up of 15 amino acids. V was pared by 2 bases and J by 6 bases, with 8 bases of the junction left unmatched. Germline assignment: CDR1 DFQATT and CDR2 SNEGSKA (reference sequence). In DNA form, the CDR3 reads TGCAGTGCTAGACGAGCGCCGGGACAGGGGGCTGAAGCTTTCTTT. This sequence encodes CSARRAPGQGAEAFF.